The clone carrying this TCR beta chain was observed many times. Its cognate antigen is unknown. These data are taken from a study of naive and memory T cell subsets. Study results and caveats: Especially in CD8 cells, naive repertoires contained a few larger clonotypes, possibly CD45RA-re-expressing memory cells.

An equimolar mix of two oligonucleotides served as the beta constant-region primer for TRBC1 and TRBC2. Ligated cDNA was amplified by four rounds of PCR with nested alpha and beta constant-region primers and SP2. TCRdb called the UMI-ligation and nested PCR reads again in MiXCR, with one record for every CDR3 protein. Of about 99,000 distinct CDR3 sequences in the sample, more than 12% were seen once. Germline V lookup: CDR1 DFQATT, CDR2 SNEGSKA (reference sequence). This CDR3 region has 12 residues. The V gene lost 6 bases and the J gene lost 0 bases, with 7 bases spanning the gap. This clonotype originated in a human donor in good health. The sequenced material came from naive CD8+ T cells from blood. The rearrangement joins TRBV20-1 to TRBJ2-3, with no clear D. CDR3 in amino acids: CSAQGSTDTQYF. The CDR3 DNA is TGCAGTGCCCAAGGAAGCACAGATACGCAGTATTTT.